This T cell receptor (beta chain) was documented in a study of preoperative IRX-2 immunotherapy in early breast cancer. V was pared by 4 bases and J by 8 bases, with 10 bases of the junction left unmatched. This CDR3 contains 15 residues. Looked up from germline, CDR1 is MNHGY and CDR2 is SAAAGT. The treatment is: preoperative locoregional IRX-2 cytokine immunotherapy. Samples came from a phase Ib trial of preoperative locoregional IRX-2 cytokine immunotherapy. Sequenced by immunoSEQ multiplex PCR; TCRdb stores in-frame clones only, minus some. This repertoire shows roughly 99,000 clones, 80% to 90% found once; its top ten account for under 2.5%.

The rearrangement joins TRBV6-8 to TRBJ2-4; 8 nucleotides align to TRBD1. The source is a human donor with breast cancer. Material: tumor tissue, obtained after IRX-2 immunotherapy. Here the CDR3 reads CASSFPHRGRDIQYF. The CDR3 DNA follows: TGTGCCAGCAGTTTTCCACACAGGGGGAGAGACATTCAGTACTTC.